These 22 T cell receptor beta chains were sequenced from one sample in a study of cytomegalovirus exposure and HLA in healthy donors. PCR primers comprised 60 Vbeta and 13 Jbeta primers. Sequencing was performed with immunoSEQ multiplex PCR; in TCRdb, only in-frame clones are kept and a portion is missing. The sample contains fewer than 250,000 clones, approximately 80% of which appear only once. The source material was PBMCs. These receptors were collected from a girl between 5 and 17 years old in good health and CMV-seronegative.

The gene calls are TRBV27 and TRBJ2-1, with TRBD1 identical over 10 bases. CDR3 length: 14 amino acids. The V and J ends lost 8 bases and 6 bases, in that order; junction bases with no gene match: 7. Germline assignment: CDR1 MNHEY and CDR2 SMNVEV (reference sequence). The CDR3 spells CASLRQGAVNEQFF. CDR3 nucleotides: TGTGCCAGCCTAAGACAGGGGGCTGTCAATGAGCAGTTCTTC.

The J gene is TRBJ2-3, the V gene TRBV28; 13 positions match TRBD2. Germline lookup yields CDR1 MDHEN and CDR2 SYDVKM. Germline trimming cut 7 bases from V and 0 bases from J; bases unmatched to any gene: 4. The CDR3 has 16 amino acids. In DNA form, the CDR3 reads TGTGCCAGCAATCCGGGACTAGCGGGGAGCACAGATACGCAGTATTTT. It is translated as CASNPGLAGSTDTQYF.

This chain joins TRBV18 and TRBJ1-3; no firm D call. Trimming left V 2 bases short and J 4 bases short, with 12 bases between. Germline V gives CDR1 KGHSH, CDR2 LQKENI. This CDR3 has 15 amino acids. This chain's CDR3 is CASSPNTPRGNTIYF. The CDR3 coding sequence is TGTGCCAGCTCACCAAATACGCCGCGGGGAAACACCATATATTTT.

The chain joins TRBV28 to TRBJ2-5, with TRBD2 matching over 8 bases. This CDR3 spans 16 amino acids. The V and J ends lost 3 bases and 0 bases, in that order; junction bases with no gene match: 6. Germline V gene data show CDR1 as MDHEN and CDR2 as SYDVKM. CDR3: CASSFSGAGDQETQYF. In DNA form, the CDR3 reads TGTGCCAGCAGTTTTAGCGGAGCGGGAGACCAAGAGACCCAGTACTTC. Together with reference TRBV28 and TRBJ2-5, the CDR3 gives the full variable domain: DVKVTQSSRYLVKRTGEKVFLECVQDMDHENMFWYRQDPGLGLRLIYFSYDVKMKEKGDIPEGYSVSREKKERFSLILESASTNQTSMYLCASSFSGAGDQETQYFGPGTRLLVL.

The chain couples TRBV6-5 to TRBJ2-7; D unclear. The CDR3 extends over 11 amino acids. CDR1 is MNHEY, CDR2 SVGAGI, per germline. V shed 0 bases and J shed 9 bases, with 6 bases lying between them. The CDR3 protein is CASSYSARQYF. CDR3 sequence (DNA): TGTGCCAGCAGTTACTCCGCGCGGCAGTACTTC.

This clone was observed once. This chain links TRBV11-2 with TRBJ2-2, with 12 bases that match TRBD2. V lost 6 bases, J lost 5 bases, and 7 bases stayed unmatched. This CDR3 contains 16 residues. The germline gives CDR1 SGHAT, CDR2 FQNNGV. The CDR3 coding sequence is TGTGCCAGCAGTTTTGGAGGACTAGCGGGAACCGGGGAGCTGTTTTTT. It codes for CASSFGGLAGTGELFF.

This chain links TRBV5-1 with TRBJ2-5, with a tentative D call TRBD1 (5 bases). Trimming took off 4 bases at V and 11 bases at J, with 12 bases between the two ends. The germline CDR1 and CDR2 sequences are SGHRS and YFSETQ. This CDR3 has 11 residues. For the CDR3, the DNA is TGCGCCAGCAGCAGAGACAGAGAGCAGTACTTC. This codes for CASSRDREQYF.

The genes are TRBV7-3 and TRBJ2-1, with unresolved D. V was trimmed by 5 bases and J by 5 bases, leaving 10 bases between them. Looked up from germline, CDR1 is SGHTA and CDR2 is FQGTGA. The CDR3 runs to 13 residues. The CDR3 DNA reads TGTGCCAGCAGCCCAACATCTGACAATGAGCAGTTCTTC. Its translation is CASSPTSDNEQFF.

J is TRBJ1-6 and V is TRBV28; the match to TRBD1 covers 7 bases. This CDR3 comprises 16 residues. With V trimmed by 5 bases and J by 3 bases, 7 bases remained unmatched. CDR1 MDHEN and CDR2 SYDVKM come from the germline V gene. The CDR3 coding sequence is TGTGCCAGCAGTCCCCGGACAGGCCGCTATAATTCACCCCTCCACTTT. Its protein product is CASSPRTGRYNSPLHF.

Points on this clone: An end of the junction does not agree with germline; a read error may underlie this. This sequence joins TRBV30 and TRBJ1-2, with 7 bases lining up with TRBD1. The length of the CDR3 is 8 residues. Germline CDR1 GTSNPN, CDR2 SVGIG (reference sequence). The CDR3 protein is CASTGYVF. The CDR3 DNA reads TGTGCCTCGACAGGGTACGTCTTC.

The genes are TRBV9 and TRBJ1-3; D might be TRBD1 (6 bases). The germline CDR1 and CDR2 sequences are SGDLS and YYNGEE. CDR3 length: 16 amino acids. Between the trimmed V and J ends, which lost 4 bases and 4 bases, there was a span of 18 bases. The CDR3 DNA sequence: TGTGCCAGCAGCCTCGACGTGGGGGGGGGCGGAAACACCATATATTTT. It yields the protein CASSLDVGGGGNTIYF.

The rearrangement uses TRBV7-3 and TRBJ2-7, with D tentatively TRBD1 (5 bases). V lost 2 bases and J lost 5, with 13 bases in between. Germline lookup yields CDR1 SGHTA and CDR2 FQGTGA. The CDR3 extends over 14 amino acids. The CDR3 DNA sequence: TGTGCCAGCAGCTTATGGGCAGGGAACAACGAGCAGTACTTC. The encoded protein is CASSLWAGNNEQYF.

This clone was found a few times. This chain connects TRBV6-6 to TRBJ1-1; D gene unclear. The CDR3 is made up of 14 amino acids. The germline V gene has CDR1 MNHNY and CDR2 SVGAGI (reference sequence). V shed 7 bases and J shed 3 bases, with 15 bases lying between them. CDR3: CASNDAQAHTEAFF. Here the CDR3 DNA reads TGTGCCAGCAATGACGCTCAAGCGCACACTGAAGCTTTCTTT.

The rearrangement joins TRBV2 to TRBJ2-1; 8 nucleotides agree with TRBD2. This CDR3 has 16 amino acids. V shed 2 bases and J 7 bases; nucleotides not matched to a gene: 10. Germline CDR1 and CDR2: SNHLY and FYNNEI. CDR3 nucleotides: TGTGCCAGCAGTGAAAGTGGTCTAGCGGGCCCAAATGAGCAGTTCTTC. It encodes CASSESGLAGPNEQFF.

This clone showed up just a few times. The chain's CDR3 is CAWSVRGEKLFF. In DNA, the CDR3 is TGTGCCTGGAGTGTAAGGGGTGAAAAACTGTTTTTT. The V call is TRBV30, the J call TRBJ1-4; the D gene is possibly TRBD1 (5 bases). The germline V and J ends were trimmed by 0 bases and 7 bases, with 6 bases remaining between them. Germline CDR1 and CDR2: GTSNPN and SVGIG (reference sequence). CDR3 size: 12 residues.

The gene calls are TRBV5-1 and TRBJ2-1; 15 bases line up with TRBD2. Germline loops: CDR1 SGHRS, CDR2 YFSETQ. CDR3 length equals 18 residues. V lost 4 bases to trimming and J lost 4 bases; unmatched junction nucleotides: 9. CDR3 bases: TGCGCCAGCAGCCCCGGACTAGCGGGGGGGAGTACGTACAATGAGCAGTTCTTC. Translated, it gives CASSPGLAGGSTYNEQFF.

The J gene is TRBJ1-1, the V gene TRBV28, with TRBD1 as a possible D gene (5 bases). Germline V gene data show CDR1 as MDHEN and CDR2 as SYDVKM. This CDR3 is 15 amino acids long. V lost 5 bases, J lost 5 bases, and 18 bases lay in between. CDR3 loop: CASSALGEVVTEAFF. Here the CDR3 DNA reads TGTGCCAGCAGTGCCCTAGGGGAGGTGGTTACTGAAGCTTTCTTT.

The V and J genes are TRBV19 and TRBJ1-2; TRBD1 matches 7 bases. After removal of 7 bases from V and 0 bases from J, the junction contained 5 bases not matched to a gene. Germline V lookup: CDR1 LNHDA, CDR2 SQIVND (reference sequence). The CDR3 has 14 residues. The CDR3 loop is CASKLQGANYGYTF. CDR3 nucleotide sequence: TGTGCCAGTAAGCTGCAGGGGGCTAACTATGGCTACACCTTC.

This clone was seen a handful of times. The CDR3 region is CASSWTRGVFGSYEQYF. DNA for the CDR3: TGTGCCAGCAGCTGGACTAGAGGGGTTTTCGGGTCCTACGAGCAGTACTTC. This sequence joins TRBV7-9 and TRBJ2-7, with 7 bases that match TRBD2. This CDR3 region has 17 residues. In germline, CDR1 is SEHNR, CDR2 FQNEAQ (reference sequence). With 4 bases clipped from V and 1 base from J, the junction kept 13 bases outside the gene matches. The entire variable domain, with the rest obtained from reference TRBV7-9 and TRBJ2-7, is as follows: DTGVSQNPRHKITKRGQNVTFRCDPISEHNRLYWYRQTLGQGPEFLTYFQNEAQLEKSRLLSDRFSAERPKGSFSTLEIQRTEQGDSAMYLCASSWTRGVFGSYEQYFGPGTRLTVT.

V is TRBV28 and J is TRBJ1-1; D is unresolved. CDR1 and CDR2 (germline): MDHEN, SYDVKM. The V end lost 8 bases, the J end lost 1 base, and 14 bases lay between the germline ends. CDR3 size: 14 residues. The CDR3 sequence: CASWLPSPNTEAFF. As DNA, the CDR3 is TGTGCCAGCTGGCTTCCTTCACCGAACACTGAAGCTTTCTTT.

V is TRBV27 and J is TRBJ1-2; the match to TRBD1 covers 8 bases. This CDR3 is built from 14 residues. Germline-derived CDR1 and CDR2 are MNHEY and SMNVEV (reference sequence). With V trimmed by 6 bases and J by 4 bases, 7 bases remained unmatched. CDR3 nucleotides: TGTGCCAGCAGGCCTGGACAGGGCCGCTATGGCTACACCTTC. Its protein product is CASRPGQGRYGYTF.

The CDR3 loop reads CASSLAVVAGGKETQYF. The CDR3 DNA is TGTGCCAGCAGCTTAGCGGTAGTAGCGGGGGGAAAAGAGACCCAGTACTTC. The chain is built from TRBV7-8 and TRBJ2-5, with 10 bases aligning to TRBD2. CDR1 is SGHVS and CDR2 is FQNEAQ in the germline V gene. This CDR3 contains 17 residues. Trimming removed 0 bases from V and 3 bases from J; junction bases left unmatched: 7. The full variable domain, with the rest looked up from reference TRBV7-8 and TRBJ2-5, is GAGVSQSPRYKVAKRGQDVALRCDPISGHVSLFWYQQALGQGPEFLTYFQNEAQLDKSGLPSDRFFAERPEGSVSTLKIQRTQQEDSAVYLCASSLAVVAGGKETQYFGPGTRLLVL.